This T cell receptor beta chain was identified in a study of blood T cell repertoires in COVID-19. Study information: COVID-19 samples collected from the United States, Italy and Spain covered acute and convalescent phases. Sample material is recorded as cDNA or gDNA derived from T cells, B-cell-depleted T cells, or PBMCs.

CDR1 LNHDA and CDR2 SQIVND come from the germline V gene (reference sequence). The CDR3 covers 16 residues. V shed 6 bases and J 7 bases; nucleotides not matched to a gene: 14. This clone was seen once. Original processing notes: Estimates of nucleated cell counts were drawn from the amplification of reference gene primers. Clones were sequenced by immunoSEQ multiplex PCR, and TCRdb holds only the in-frame ones, with some missing. The D gene and trimming were derived from the DNA, and the V and J assignments and clone size from that table. This sample has some 250,000 clones; approximately 90% occur once, and the top ten carry approximately 7.6%.

The source material was peripheral blood. The clonotype was recovered from a man in his fifties or sixties who had recovered from COVID-19. This chain joins TRBV19 and TRBJ2-2, with 7 bases lining up with TRBD2. The CDR3 loop reads CASRKINSGFDGELFF. CDR3 coding DNA: TGTGCCAGTAGGAAAATTAATAGCGGGTTTGACGGGGAGCTGTTTTTT.